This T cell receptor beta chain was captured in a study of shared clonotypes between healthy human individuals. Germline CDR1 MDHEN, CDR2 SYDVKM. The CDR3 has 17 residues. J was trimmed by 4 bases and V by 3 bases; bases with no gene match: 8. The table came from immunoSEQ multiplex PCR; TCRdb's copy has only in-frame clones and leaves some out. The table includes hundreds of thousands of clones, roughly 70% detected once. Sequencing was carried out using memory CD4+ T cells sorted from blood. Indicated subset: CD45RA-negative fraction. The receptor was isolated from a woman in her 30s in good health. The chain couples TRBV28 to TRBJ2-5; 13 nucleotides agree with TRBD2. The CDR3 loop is CASSFYQLAGGRETQYF. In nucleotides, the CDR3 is TGTGCCAGCAGTTTCTACCAACTAGCGGGAGGGCGAGAGACCCAGTACTTC.